The clone carrying this T cell receptor (beta chain) was found a few times. Its antigen is not known. This entry is derived from a study of identical twins. A universal primer site arose from template switching, and cDNA bore unique molecular identifiers. TCRdb redid the calling of the 5' RACE reads with MiXCR, one entry per CDR3 protein. Of 500,000 to 550,000 distinct CDR3 sequences in the sample, approximately 20% are singletons; the top ten hold approximately 0.5%. The trim removed 5 bases at V and 10 bases at J, leaving 8 bases unmatched. This CDR3 comprises 14 residues. General observations from the study: Insertion counts were lower in abundant cord blood beta clonotypes, a trend that memory repertoires did not show. Out-of-frame beta sequences exhibited a weaker degree of excess twin sharing.

Separately, the same data were catalogued under a study of yellow fever vaccine responses in identical twins.

The sample comprised CD4+ T cells sorted from blood. The clonotype originates from a woman aged 18-29 years in good health. The chain is built from TRBV12-3 or TRBV12-4 and TRBJ1-6; 7 positions match TRBD1. The CDR3 sequence is CASSAGQARSPLHF. In nucleotides, the CDR3 is TGTGCCAGCAGTGCAGGACAGGCGAGATCACCCCTCCACTTT.